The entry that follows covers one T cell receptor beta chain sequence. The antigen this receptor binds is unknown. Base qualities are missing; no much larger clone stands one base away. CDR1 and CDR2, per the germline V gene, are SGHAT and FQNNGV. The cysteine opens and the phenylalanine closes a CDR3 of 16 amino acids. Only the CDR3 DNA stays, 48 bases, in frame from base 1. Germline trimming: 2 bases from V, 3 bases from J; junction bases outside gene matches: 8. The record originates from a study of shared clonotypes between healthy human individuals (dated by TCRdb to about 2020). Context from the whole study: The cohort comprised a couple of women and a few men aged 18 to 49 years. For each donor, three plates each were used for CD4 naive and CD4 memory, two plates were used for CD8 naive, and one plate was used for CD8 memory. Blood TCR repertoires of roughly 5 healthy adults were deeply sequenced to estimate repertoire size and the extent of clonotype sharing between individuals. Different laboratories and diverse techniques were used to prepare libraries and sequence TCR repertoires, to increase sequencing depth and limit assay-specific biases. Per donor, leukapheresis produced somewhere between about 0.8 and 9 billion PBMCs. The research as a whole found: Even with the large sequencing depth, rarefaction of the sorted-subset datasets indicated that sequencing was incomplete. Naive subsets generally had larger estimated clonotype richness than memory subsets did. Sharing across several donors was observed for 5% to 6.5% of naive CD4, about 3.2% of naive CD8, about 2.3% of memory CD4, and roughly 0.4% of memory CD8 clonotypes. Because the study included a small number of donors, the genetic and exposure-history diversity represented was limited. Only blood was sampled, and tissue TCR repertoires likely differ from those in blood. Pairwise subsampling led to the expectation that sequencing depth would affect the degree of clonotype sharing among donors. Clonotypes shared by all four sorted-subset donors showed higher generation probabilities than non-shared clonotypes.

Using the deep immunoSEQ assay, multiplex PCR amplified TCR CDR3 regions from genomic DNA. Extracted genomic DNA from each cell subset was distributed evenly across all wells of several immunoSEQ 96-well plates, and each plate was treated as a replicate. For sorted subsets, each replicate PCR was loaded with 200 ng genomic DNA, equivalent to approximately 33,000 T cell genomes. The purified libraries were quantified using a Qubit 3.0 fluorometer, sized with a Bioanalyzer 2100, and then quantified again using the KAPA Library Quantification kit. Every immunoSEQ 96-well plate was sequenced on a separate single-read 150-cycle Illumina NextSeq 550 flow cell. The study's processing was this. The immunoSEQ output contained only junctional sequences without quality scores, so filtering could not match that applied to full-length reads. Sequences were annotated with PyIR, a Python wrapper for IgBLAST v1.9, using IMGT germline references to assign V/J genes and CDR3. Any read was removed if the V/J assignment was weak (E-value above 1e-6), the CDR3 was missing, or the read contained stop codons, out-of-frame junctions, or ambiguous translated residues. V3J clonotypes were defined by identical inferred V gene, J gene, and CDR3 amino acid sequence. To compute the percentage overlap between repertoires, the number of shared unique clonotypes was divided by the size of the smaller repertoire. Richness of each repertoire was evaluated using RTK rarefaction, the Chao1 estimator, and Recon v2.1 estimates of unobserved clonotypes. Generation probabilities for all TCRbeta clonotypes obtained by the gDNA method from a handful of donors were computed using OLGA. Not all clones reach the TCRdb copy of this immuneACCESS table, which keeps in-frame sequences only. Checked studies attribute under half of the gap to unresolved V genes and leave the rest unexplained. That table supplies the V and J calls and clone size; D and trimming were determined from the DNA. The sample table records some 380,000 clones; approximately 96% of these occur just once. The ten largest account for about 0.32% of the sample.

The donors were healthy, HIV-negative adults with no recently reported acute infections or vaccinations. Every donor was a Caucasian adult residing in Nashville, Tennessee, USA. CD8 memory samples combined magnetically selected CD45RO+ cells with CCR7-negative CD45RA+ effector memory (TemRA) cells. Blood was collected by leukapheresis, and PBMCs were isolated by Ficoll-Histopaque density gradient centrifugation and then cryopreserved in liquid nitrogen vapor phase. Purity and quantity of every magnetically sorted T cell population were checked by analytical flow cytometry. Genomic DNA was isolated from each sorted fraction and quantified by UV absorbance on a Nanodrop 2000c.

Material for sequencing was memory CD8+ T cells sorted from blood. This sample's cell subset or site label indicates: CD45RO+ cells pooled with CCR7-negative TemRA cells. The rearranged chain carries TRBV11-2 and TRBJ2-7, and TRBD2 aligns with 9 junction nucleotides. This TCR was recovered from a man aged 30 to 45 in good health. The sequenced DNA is TGTGCCAGCAGCTTAAGGACGGGCGGGGGGGTCTACGAGCAGTACTTC. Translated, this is CASSLRTGGGVYEQYF.